This is a list of T cell receptor beta chains from one sample in a study of shared clonotypes between healthy human individuals. Sequencing was performed with immunoSEQ multiplex PCR; in TCRdb, only in-frame clones are kept and a portion is missing. The sample lists approximately 710,000 clones; roughly 87% were seen once. The sample taken for sequencing was memory CD8+ T cells from PBMCs. Receptor source: a man younger than 35 in good health. Some clones in this sample may be carry-over from other donors' samples. CDR3s include the opening cysteine and the closing phenylalanine or tryptophan. A row's size may be missing; if present it is once, few, many or a size class.

CDR3 protein	clone size	V gene	J gene	CDR3 length
CASSNRDGGTEAFF	-	TRBV28	TRBJ1-1	14
CASSGGHEQYF	-	TRBV18	TRBJ2-7	11
CAWSVKERGWNTEAFF	few	TRBV30	TRBJ1-1	16
CASSTRGQGEYAYEQYF	-	TRBV5-4	TRBJ2-7	17
CASSLRRADVSEAFF	-	TRBV7-3	TRBJ1-1	15
CASSLVRVDGTDTQYF	-	TRBV5-1	TRBJ2-3	16
CASSLLFPLVAGANVLTF	-	TRBV28	TRBJ2-6	18
CASSLVFWCGIYEQYF	-	TRBV5-4	TRBJ2-7	16
CASSERHEQYF	-	TRBV25-1	TRBJ2-7	11
CASSTSERSQGRDEETQYF	-	TRBV28	TRBJ2-5	19
CASSQGGHTYEQYF	-	TRBV4-2	TRBJ2-7	14
CASSLERTGETYNEQFF	-	TRBV7-6	TRBJ2-1	17
CASSVWGGEEKLFF	-	TRBV9	TRBJ1-4	14
CSCWGTEETQYF	-	TRBV29-1	TRBJ2-5	12
CASRGTQQFF	-	TRBV27	TRBJ2-1	10
CSGGQGEDYGYTF	-	TRBV29-1	TRBJ1-2	13
CASSLEGQPQHF	-	TRBV28	TRBJ1-5	12
CASSRVGIYEQYF	few	TRBV18	TRBJ2-7	13
CASSDGLAGSRSSYNEQFF	once	TRBV6-4	TRBJ2-1	19
CASSLARGREREQYF	-	TRBV28	TRBJ2-7	15
CATSPEARDYEQYF	-	TRBV15	TRBJ2-7	14
CAINTGGTHEQYF	-	TRBV10-3	TRBJ2-7	13
CATSAGVRASGWGNEQFF	once	TRBV15	TRBJ2-1	18
CASSQDQVRGRIYGYTF	-	TRBV4-1	TRBJ1-2	17
CSAGGITGGTEAFF	-	TRBV29-1	TRBJ1-1	14
CASSDVNRYEQYF	-	TRBV18	-	13
CASRIGYTEAFF	once	TRBV6-1	TRBJ1-1	12
CASNERAGANVLTF	-	TRBV19	TRBJ2-6	14
CASSDDSTRGGYNEQFF	few	TRBV2	TRBJ2-1	17
CASSRGRTADNYGYTF	-	TRBV7-8	TRBJ1-2	16
CASGLSGTGLGGYTF	-	TRBV6-5	TRBJ1-2	15
CASSPPVLPLTQYF	-	TRBV28	TRBJ2-4	14
CASSVDRMNTEAFF	-	TRBV9	TRBJ1-1	14
CASRGTGGYEQYF	-	TRBV11-2	TRBJ2-7	13
CSVEGTLTSGIYRGGNEQFF	-	TRBV29-1	TRBJ2-1	20
CASSPQGERTVVPEQYF	-	TRBV4-1	-	17
CASSQATYEQYF	-	TRBV14	TRBJ2-7	12
CASSVSGYPPSYEQYF	once	TRBV9	TRBJ2-7	16
CAWGERGPSYEQYF	-	TRBV30	TRBJ2-7	14
CASSVSSRLAGVDTQYF	-	TRBV9	TRBJ2-3	17
CASSEARGLAYEQYF	-	TRBV6-1	TRBJ2-7	15
CATSRDPDRVGIGELFF	-	TRBV15	TRBJ2-2	17
CASRYGQADSYEQYF	-	TRBV27	-	15
CASSPDRGLYGYTF	-	TRBV5-4	TRBJ1-2	14
CASSKDATGSEKLFF	-	TRBV21-1	TRBJ1-4	15
CASSPGRSGRFIEQFF	-	TRBV9	TRBJ2-1	16
CAWSVRGEAFF	-	TRBV30	TRBJ1-1	11